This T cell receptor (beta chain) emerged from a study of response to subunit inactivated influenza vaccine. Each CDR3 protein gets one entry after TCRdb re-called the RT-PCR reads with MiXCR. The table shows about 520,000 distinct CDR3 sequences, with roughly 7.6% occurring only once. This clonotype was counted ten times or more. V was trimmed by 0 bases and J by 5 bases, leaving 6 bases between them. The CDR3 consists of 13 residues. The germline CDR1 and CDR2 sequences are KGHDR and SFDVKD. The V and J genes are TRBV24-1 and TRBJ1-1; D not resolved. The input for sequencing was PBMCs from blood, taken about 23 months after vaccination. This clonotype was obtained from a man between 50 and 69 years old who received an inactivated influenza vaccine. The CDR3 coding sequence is TGTGCCACCAGTGATTTGAGGGCGACTGAAGCTTTCTTT. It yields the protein CATSDLRATEAFF.